This T cell receptor (beta chain) was retrieved from a study of T cell responses to AZD1222 COVID-19 vaccine (dated by TCRdb to the early 2020s). For the study in its entirety: AZD1222 recipients whose second dose came at about 4 weeks and those whose second dose came at about 12 weeks were combined into one group, since spike-specific TCR depth and breadth did not differ between the two schedules. TCR sequencing was performed for 233 trial participants, of whom around 200 were given two doses of AZD1222 and around 25 were given two doses of MenACWY control vaccine. Enrollment into the trials was organized by age into subgroups of 18-55, 56-69 and 70-plus years, and those subgroups contained approximately 150, 30 and 60 TCR-sequenced participants, respectively. What the authors observed across the whole study: A significant rise in spike-specific TCR breadth and depth was observed after two AZD1222 doses relative to day 0 and relative to MenACWY recipients. Participants were mostly white British, with more females than males. The authors suggested clonal diversity may have been underestimated. In the small 56-69-year group, the increase in depth fell short of significance, most likely because of low power. CD4 TCRs associated with the vaccine covered the entire spike protein, and the dominant responses were in regions 160-218 and 743-854. No day 14 peak-response samples were available, so repertoires were characterized only after the peak T cell response. Reportedly, close to half of the unique spike-specific TCRs recognized epitopes lying outside the regions that are mutated in the B.1.351 and B.1.1.7 variants. Conclusions about previously exposed vaccinees are limited because only five or six AZD1222 recipients were SARS-CoV-2 seropositive at baseline.

From the germline V gene (reference sequence), CDR1 is LNHDA and CDR2 is SQIVND. V has 5 bases trimmed and J has 5 bases trimmed; junction bases matching no gene number 14. Counted from cysteine to phenylalanine, this CDR3 has 16 amino acids. The retained sequence is limited to the CDR3, 48 bases, with the frame set at the first base. Details on this clone: It has no known antigen specificity. Per-nucleotide qualities are absent, and no much larger clonotype sits a single base away.

Explained via the paper, the time point label denotes: baseline before first vaccination. Vaccinee samples came from UK trials COV001 and COV002, including a single-blind randomized controlled phase 2/3 trial of AZD1222 (ChAdOx1 nCoV-19) in healthy adults. For TCRbeta chain sequencing, PBMC samples were collected from trial participants at day 0 and at day 28 after the second dose. The CDR3 regions of human TCRbeta chains were analyzed by immunosequencing. Regarding the original processing steps: Repertoire TCRs were matched against a reference library of SARS-CoV-2-specific TCRs generated with the MIRA antigen-specificity platform. Breadth meant the fraction of unique TCRs that were SARS-CoV-2-associated, whereas depth meant the fraction of total T cells that were SARS-CoV-2-associated. Using the MIRA data, every spike-specific TCR was mapped to the spike region that the TCR reacted to and assigned to either a CD4 or a CD8 class. Log10-transformed breadth and depth values were compared by one-way ANOVA with Sidak's multiple comparisons tests. This immuneACCESS table, as held by TCRdb, lists in-frame sequences with V and J called but not all clones. Of the missing ones, under half trace to an unresolved V gene in checked studies; the others have no known cause. V and J calls and clone size are as listed in that table; D and trimming were resolved from the DNA. A total of roughly 170,000 clones appear in this sample, 85% to 95% of them only once. Of the sample, 0.7% to 0.9% is held by the ten largest clones.

The rearranged chain carries TRBV19 and TRBJ1-1, and 7 bases in between align with TRBD1. The receptor was isolated from an adult in good health. Sequenced material: peripheral blood, taken on day 0 of AZD1222 vaccination. Here is the DNA: TGTGCCAGTAGTCCCTCACCGGGACAGTGGGGGACTGAAGCTTTCTTT. This sequence encodes CASSPSPGQWGTEAFF.